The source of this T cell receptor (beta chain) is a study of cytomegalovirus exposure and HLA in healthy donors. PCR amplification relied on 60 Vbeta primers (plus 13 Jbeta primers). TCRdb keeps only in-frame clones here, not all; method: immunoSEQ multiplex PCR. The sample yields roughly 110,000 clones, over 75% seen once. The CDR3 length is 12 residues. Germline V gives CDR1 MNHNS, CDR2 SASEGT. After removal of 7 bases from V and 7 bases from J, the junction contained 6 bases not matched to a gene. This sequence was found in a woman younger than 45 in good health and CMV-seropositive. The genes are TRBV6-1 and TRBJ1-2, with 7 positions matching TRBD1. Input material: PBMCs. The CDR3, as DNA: TGTGCCAGCACCTCCCCAGGGGGTGGCTACACCTTC. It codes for CASTSPGGGYTF.